Listed below are T cell receptor beta chains from one sample, sequenced in a study of immune evolution from preneoplasia to lung adenocarcinoma. This table comes from immunoSEQ multiplex PCR, and its TCRdb copy is limited to in-frame clones, with some not included. The table includes over 11,000 clones, 75% to 90% detected once. Input material: FFPE minimally invasive lung adenocarcinoma tissue. The receptors here all came from a person aged 70 to 85 with lung adenocarcinoma. CDR3s include the opening cysteine and the closing phenylalanine or tryptophan. The order of the fields is J gene, D gene, clone size, V gene, CDR3 protein, CDR3 DNA. The D gene is left open where the match is weak. Clone size appears in some rows only: once, few, many, or a class for an expanded clone.

>TRBJ1-4|-|-|TRBV7-9
CASSRPTDANEKLFF
TGTGCCAGCAGCCGCCCGACGGATGCTAATGAAAAACTGTTTTTT
>TRBJ1-1|-|-|TRBV19
CASSKRLNTEAFF
TGTGCCAGTAGTAAACGGCTGAACACTGAAGCTTTCTTT
>TRBJ2-7|TRBD1|-|TRBV27
CASSSTGYEQYF
TGTGCCAGCAGTTCGACAGGGTACGAGCAGTACTTC
>TRBJ2-1|-|once|TRBV11-1
CASSLGESSYNEQFF
TGTGCCAGCAGCTTAGGGGAGAGCTCCTACAATGAGCAGTTCTTC
>TRBJ2-7|-|-|TRBV6-6
CASSYGGHSYEQYF
TGTGCCAGCAGTTACGGGGGGCACTCCTACGAGCAGTACTTC
>TRBJ2-1|TRBD2|-|TRBV9
CASSGSGRALENEQFF
TGTGCCAGCAGCGGTAGCGGGAGGGCCCTAGAAAATGAGCAGTTCTTC
>TRBJ2-3|-|few|TRBV7-9
CASSLAGSTDTQYF
TGTGCCAGCAGCTTAGCGGGGAGCACAGATACGCAGTATTTT
>TRBJ1-3|TRBD1|-|TRBV6-1
CASTYGRGNTIYF
TGTGCCAGCACCTACGGCAGGGGGAACACCATATATTTT
>TRBJ2-2|-|-|TRBV7-9
CASRQMVDSFGELFF
TGTGCCAGCAGGCAAATGGTGGACAGTTTCGGGGAGCTGTTTTTT
>TRBJ1-6|TRBD1|-|TRBV7-3
CASSKGQFNSPLHF
TGTGCCAGCAGCAAGGGACAGTTCAATTCACCCCTCCACTTT
>TRBJ2-2|-|-|TRBV7-2
CASSLQRDGELFF
TGTGCCAGCAGCTTACAGAGAGACGGGGAGCTGTTTTTT
>TRBJ1-3|TRBD1|-|TRBV30
CAWSRGPGNTIYF
TGTGCCTGGAGTAGGGGGCCTGGAAACACCATATATTTT
>TRBJ2-7|-|once|TRBV13
CARSLSGF
TGTGCCCGCTCATTATCAGGGTTC
>TRBJ2-5|-|-|TRBV18
CASSRQGQGETQYF
TGTGCCAGCTCACGACAAGGGCAGGGAGAGACCCAGTACTTC
>TRBJ2-1|TRBD1|-|TRBV18
CASSPGQNYNEQFF
TGTGCCAGCTCACCGGGACAGAACTACAATGAGCAGTTCTTC
>TRBJ2-7|TRBD1|-|TRBV6-6
CASSGVGRGNNEQYF
TGTGCCAGCAGTGGGGTCGGCAGGGGGAACAACGAGCAGTACTTC
>TRBJ1-5|-|-|TRBV7-3
CASSPAWGQPQHF
TGTGCCAGCAGCCCCGCGTGGGGGCAGCCCCAGCATTTT
>TRBJ2-3|TRBD1|-|TRBV19
CASSFRQGPGLPDTQYF
TGTGCCAGTAGTTTCAGACAGGGACCAGGCCTACCAGATACGCAGTATTTT
>TRBJ1-6|-|few|TRBV19
CASSMRTENSPLHF
TGTGCCAGTAGTATGAGGACGGAAAATTCACCCCTCCACTTT
>TRBJ1-1|-|-|TRBV6-5
CASSPGGGTEAFF
TGTGCCAGCAGCCCCGGAGGGGGAACTGAAGCTTTCTTT
>TRBJ2-7|TRBD2|-|TRBV28
CASREAGGGYEQYF
TGTGCCAGCAGGGAAGCGGGAGGAGGGTACGAGCAGTACTTC
>TRBJ2-7|-|-|TRBV7-2
CASSPEWAGYEQYF
TGTGCCAGCAGCCCTGAGTGGGCGGGATACGAGCAGTACTTC
>TRBJ1-4|-|-|TRBV27
CASRRASNEKLFF
TGTGCCAGCAGACGGGCCTCTAATGAAAAACTGTTTTTT
>TRBJ2-5|TRBD1|once|TRBV28
CANSFRTGEETQYF
TGTGCCAACAGTTTCCGGACAGGGGAGGAGACCCAGTACTTC
>TRBJ2-7|-|-|TRBV13
CASSLFKGGLYEQYF
TGTGCCAGCAGCCTTTTCAAGGGAGGACTCTACGAGCAGTACTTC
>TRBJ1-1|-|-|TRBV30
CAWSVKGNTEAFF
TGTGCCTGGAGTGTCAAGGGGAACACTGAAGCTTTCTTT
>TRBJ1-6|-|-|TRBV28
CASNQRGDNSPLHF
TGTGCCAGCAACCAACGGGGGGATAATTCACCCCTCCACTTT
>TRBJ1-2|TRBD1|-|TRBV6-1
CASSDLSTGGYGYTF
TGTGCCAGCAGTGATCTGTCGACAGGGGGCTATGGCTACACCTTC
>TRBJ2-1|TRBD1|few|TRBV29-1
CSVASGQGMMRQFF
TGCAGCGTTGCTTCGGGACAGGGTATGATGAGGCAGTTCTTC
>TRBJ2-1|TRBD2|-|TRBV4-2
CASSQDLLAGGNEQFF
TGTGCCAGCAGCCAAGACTTACTAGCGGGGGGCAATGAGCAGTTCTTC
>TRBJ2-7|-|-|TRBV10-3
CAISEGTGTYEQYF
TGTGCCATCAGTGAGGGAACAGGAACCTACGAGCAGTACTTC
>TRBJ2-1|TRBD1|-|TRBV6-1
CASSVNRGEGNEQFF
TGTGCCAGCAGTGTTAACAGGGGAGAGGGGAATGAGCAGTTCTTC
>TRBJ1-2|-|-|TRBV5-1
CASSPDSLYGYTF
TGCGCCAGCAGCCCGGACAGCCTCTATGGCTACACCTTC
>TRBJ1-5|-|-|TRBV7-2
CASSLVKVQPQHF
TGTGCCAGCAGCTTAGTGAAGGTTCAGCCCCAGCATTTT
>TRBJ2-1|TRBD1|few|TRBV7-9
CASSLEGTGGDEQFF
TGTGCCAGCAGCTTAGAGGGGACAGGGGGGGATGAGCAGTTCTTC
>TRBJ2-5|TRBD1|-|TRBV2
CASRRGQGETQYF
TGTGCCAGCAGGAGGGGACAGGGGGAGACCCAGTACTTC
>TRBJ2-3|TRBD2|-|TRBV18
CASSQAGASGRTDTQYF
TGTGCCAGCTCACAAGCGGGAGCTAGCGGGAGGACAGATACGCAGTATTTT
>TRBJ1-2|-|few|TRBV29-1
CSGETANYGYTF
TGCAGCGGGGAGACAGCTAACTATGGCTACACCTTC
>TRBJ1-1|-|-|TRBV18
CASSLADRFGGTEAFF
TGTGCCAGCTCCCTCGCAGATCGGTTTGGGGGCACTGAAGCTTTCTTT
>TRBJ1-2|-|-|TRBV7-3
CASSLRPGDGYTF
TGTGCCAGCAGCTTAAGGCCAGGGGATGGCTACACCTTC
>TRBJ1-2|TRBD1|-|TRBV18
CASSSDRDGYTF
TGTGCCAGCTCATCCGACAGGGATGGCTACACCTTC
>TRBJ2-7|-|-|TRBV11-3
CASSPGGGRTYEQYF
TGTGCCAGCAGCCCGGGGGGCGGGAGAACCTACGAGCAGTACTTC
>TRBJ1-1|-|few|TRBV25-1
CASSDWARTTEAFF
TGTGCCAGCAGTGATTGGGCCCGCACCACTGAAGCTTTCTTT
>TRBJ2-1|TRBD2|large|TRBV28
CASSFAGDNNEQFF
TGTGCCAGCAGTTTCGCGGGAGACAACAATGAGCAGTTCTTC
>TRBJ2-3|-|once|TRBV7-2
CASSWGRFTDTQYF
TGTGCCAGCAGCTGGGGCAGGTTCACAGATACGCAGTATTTT